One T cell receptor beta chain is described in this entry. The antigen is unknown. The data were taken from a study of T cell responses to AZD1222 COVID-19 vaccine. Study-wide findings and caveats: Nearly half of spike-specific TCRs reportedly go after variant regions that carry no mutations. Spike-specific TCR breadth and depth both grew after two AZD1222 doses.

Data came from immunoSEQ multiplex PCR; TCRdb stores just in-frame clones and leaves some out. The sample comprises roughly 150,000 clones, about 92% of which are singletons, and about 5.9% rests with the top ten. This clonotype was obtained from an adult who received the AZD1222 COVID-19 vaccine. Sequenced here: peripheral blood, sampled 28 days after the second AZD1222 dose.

CDR3 loop: CASSPDGTGELFF. The CDR3, as DNA: TGTGCCAGCTCACCGGATGGGACCGGGGAGCTGTTTTTT. The chain uses TRBV18 and TRBJ2-2, with D unclear. From germline, CDR1 is KGHSH and CDR2 LQKENI. CDR3 length: 13 amino acids. Trimming took off 3 bases at V and 5 bases at J, with 7 bases between the two ends. Combining the CDR3 with reference TRBV18 and TRBJ2-2 gives the whole variable domain NAGVMQNPRHLVRRRGQEARLRCSPMKGHSHVYWYRQLPEEGLKFMVYLQKENIIDESGMPKERFSAEFPKEGPSILRIQQVVRGDSAAYFCASSPDGTGELFFGEGSRLTVL.